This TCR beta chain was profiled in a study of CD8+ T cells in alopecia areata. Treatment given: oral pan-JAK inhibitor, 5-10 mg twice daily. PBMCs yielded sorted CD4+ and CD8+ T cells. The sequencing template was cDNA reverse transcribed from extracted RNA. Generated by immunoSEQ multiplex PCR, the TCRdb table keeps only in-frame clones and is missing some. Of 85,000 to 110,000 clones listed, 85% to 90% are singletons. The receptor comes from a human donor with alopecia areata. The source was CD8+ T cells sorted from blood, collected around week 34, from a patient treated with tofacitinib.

The CDR3, as DNA: TGCGCCAGCAGCTTGGGGCAGAACTCCTACAATGAGCAGTTCTTC. Its protein product is CASSLGQNSYNEQFF. The chain employs TRBV5-1 and TRBJ2-1; no reliable D call. The CDR3 is 15 residues long. V gave up 0 bases and J gave up 0 bases, with 7 bases separating them. From germline, CDR1 is SGHRS and CDR2 YFSETQ.